This record looks at one T cell receptor beta chain sequence and its context. Treatment defined: oral pan-JAK inhibitor, 5-10 mg twice daily. Sorting separated CD4+ and CD8+ T cells out of PBMCs. The record originates from a study of CD8+ T cells in alopecia areata. TCR sequencing used cDNA made by reverse transcription of extracted RNA. Produced via immunoSEQ multiplex PCR; TCRdb's table is partial and in-frame only. The sample holds more than 130,000 clones; 82% are singletons and the top ten take around a quarter. This TCR derives from a human donor with alopecia areata. The sequences come from CD8+ T cells sorted from blood, collected at week 4, from a patient treated with tofacitinib.

Here the CDR3 DNA reads TGTGCCAGCAGTTTATTAGGGATCCCCACCTACGAGCAGTACTTC. It specifies CASSLLGIPTYEQYF. J is TRBJ2-7 and V is TRBV27; D ambiguous. Trimming took off 1 base at V and 2 bases at J, with 12 bases between the two ends. The length of the CDR3 is 15 residues. CDR1 and CDR2 (germline): MNHEY, SMNVEV (reference sequence).